The source of this T cell receptor beta chain is a study of blood T cell repertoires in COVID-19 (dated by TCRdb to between 2020 and 2021). Background for the entire study: The collaborator samples originated in the United States, Italy and Spain and spanned the acute and convalescent phases of COVID-19. The prospective study material was composed of cDNA or gDNA derived from T cells, B-cell-depleted T cells, or PBMCs. Sample metadata almost always included a de-identified subject ID, COVID-19 status, age in years and sex. Where available, HLA class I and class II types were taken from metadata supplied by the sample provider and were not determined by assay-based typing. Deeply sampled blood TCRbeta repertoires from subjects exposed to, actively infected with, or recovered from COVID-19 were included in the dataset. The repertoires were released in a freely available public database meant as a resource for research on the immune response to SARS-CoV-2. The samples were drawn from two sources: the first 160 participants of the ongoing ImmuneRACE study, and 1,254 subjects contributed by 6 global collaborators.

The immunoSEQ Assay, a bias-controlled multiplex PCR, was used to amplify TCRbeta CDR3 regions from genomic DNA. As for the original processing: Nucleated cell counts per sample were estimated from amplification of reference gene primers within the assay. To quantify the absolute abundance of each unique TCRbeta CDR3 rearrangement, sequence reads were collapsed and filtered. For each sample, productive Simpson clonality was calculated by taking the square root of Simpson's diversity index across productive rearrangements. The table comes from immuneACCESS by way of TCRdb, which keeps in-frame sequences with V and J called. Part of the clones is missing from these tables; in studies checked, under half for an unresolved V gene and the rest for unknown reasons. V and J calls and clone size are copied from that table; D and trimming were computed from the DNA. Across this sample there are under 300,000 clones, with approximately 86% seen only once. The ten largest clones capture around 6% of the sample.

Study-level results and caveats: How much clinical and demographic metadata was included differed by source and by participant, and the metadata was provided uncurated.

As to this clone: The target of this receptor is not known. No qualities accompany the bases; no much larger clone lies one base away.

Enrolling through a virtual design, the prospective study's participants ranged in age from roughly 18 to 95 years and lived across some 22 United States geographic areas. In the prospective study, cohorts were assigned on the basis of participant-reported clinical history obtained from a screening survey and a study questionnaire. In the prospective study, whole blood, serum and a nasopharyngeal or oropharyngeal swab were collected from each participant by mobile phlebotomists. Participants in the prospective study had the option to provide additional blood draws and questionnaires over a roughly 2-month period. Before DNA extraction, blood samples from the prospective study were shipped at room temperature or frozen. This receptor was obtained from a woman aged 25 to 39 with acute COVID-19. Specimen: PBMCs or T cells enriched from blood (not recorded which).

CDR3 protein: CASSQHGAVQETQYF. DNA sequence: TGTGCCAGCAGCCAACATGGGGCAGTCCAAGAGACCCAGTACTTC. The chain was built from TRBV3-1 (or the pseudogene TRBV3-2) and TRBJ2-5; the D segment could be TRBD1, given 5 matching bases. The CDR3 contains 15 residues, cysteine and phenylalanine counted. The kept DNA is CDR3 alone, 45 bases in frame from the first base. The germline V gene (reference sequence) sets CDR1 to LGHDT and CDR2 to YNNKEL. Relative to germline, V is 2 bases shorter and J is 1 base shorter, with 11 bases between their ends.